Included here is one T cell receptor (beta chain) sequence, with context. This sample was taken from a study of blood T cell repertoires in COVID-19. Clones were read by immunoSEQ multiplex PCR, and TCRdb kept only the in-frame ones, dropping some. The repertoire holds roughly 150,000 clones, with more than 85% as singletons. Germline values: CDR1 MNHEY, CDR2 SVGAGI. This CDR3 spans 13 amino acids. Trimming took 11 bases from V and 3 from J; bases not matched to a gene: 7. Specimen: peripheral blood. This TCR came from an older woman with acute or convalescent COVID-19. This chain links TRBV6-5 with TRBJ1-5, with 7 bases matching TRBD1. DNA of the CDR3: TGTGCCGTCACAACAGGGGTCAATCAGCCCCAGCATTTT. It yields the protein CAVTTGVNQPQHF.